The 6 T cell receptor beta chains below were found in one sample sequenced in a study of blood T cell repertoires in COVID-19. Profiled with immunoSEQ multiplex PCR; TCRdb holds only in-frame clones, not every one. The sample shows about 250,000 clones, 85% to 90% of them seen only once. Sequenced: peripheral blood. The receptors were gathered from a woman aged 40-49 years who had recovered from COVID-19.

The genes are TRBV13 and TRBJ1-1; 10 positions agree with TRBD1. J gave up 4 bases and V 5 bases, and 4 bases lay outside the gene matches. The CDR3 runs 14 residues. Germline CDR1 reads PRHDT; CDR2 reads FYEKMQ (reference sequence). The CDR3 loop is CASSRGQGGTEAFF. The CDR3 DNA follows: TGTGCCAGCAGCCGAGGACAGGGGGGCACTGAAGCTTTCTTT.

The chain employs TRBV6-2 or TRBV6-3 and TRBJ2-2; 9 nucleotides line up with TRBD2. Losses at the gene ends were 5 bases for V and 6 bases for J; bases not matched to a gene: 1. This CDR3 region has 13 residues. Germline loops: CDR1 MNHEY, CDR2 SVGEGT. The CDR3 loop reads CASSRLAAGELFF. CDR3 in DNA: TGTGCCAGCAGTAGACTAGCGGCCGGGGAGCTGTTTTTT.

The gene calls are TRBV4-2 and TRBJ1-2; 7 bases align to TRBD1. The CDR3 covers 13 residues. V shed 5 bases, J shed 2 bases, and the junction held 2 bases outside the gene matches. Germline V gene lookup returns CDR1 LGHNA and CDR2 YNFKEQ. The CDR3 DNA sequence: TGTGCCAGCAGCGCAGGGGGGAACTATGGCTACACCTTC. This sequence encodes CASSAGGNYGYTF.

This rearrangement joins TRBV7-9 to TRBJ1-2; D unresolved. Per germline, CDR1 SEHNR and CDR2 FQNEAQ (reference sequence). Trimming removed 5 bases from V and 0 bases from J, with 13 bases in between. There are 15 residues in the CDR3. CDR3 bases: TGTGCCAGCAGCCCCGTTCCTACTGCTAACTATGGCTACACCTTC. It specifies CASSPVPTANYGYTF.

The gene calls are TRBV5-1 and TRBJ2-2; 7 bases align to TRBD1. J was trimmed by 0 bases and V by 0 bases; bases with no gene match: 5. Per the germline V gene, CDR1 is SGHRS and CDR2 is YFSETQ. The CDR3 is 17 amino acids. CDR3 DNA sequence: TGCGCCAGCAGCTTGGTTAGGGACAGCGCGAACACCGGGGAGCTGTTTTTT. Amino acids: CASSLVRDSANTGELFF.

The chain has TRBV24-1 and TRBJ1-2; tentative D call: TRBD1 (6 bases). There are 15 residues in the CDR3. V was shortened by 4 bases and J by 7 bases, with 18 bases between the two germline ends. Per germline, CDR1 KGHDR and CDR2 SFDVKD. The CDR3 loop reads CATSEDPGERGGYTF. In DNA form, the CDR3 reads TGTGCCACCAGTGAAGACCCAGGGGAAAGAGGTGGCTACACCTTC.